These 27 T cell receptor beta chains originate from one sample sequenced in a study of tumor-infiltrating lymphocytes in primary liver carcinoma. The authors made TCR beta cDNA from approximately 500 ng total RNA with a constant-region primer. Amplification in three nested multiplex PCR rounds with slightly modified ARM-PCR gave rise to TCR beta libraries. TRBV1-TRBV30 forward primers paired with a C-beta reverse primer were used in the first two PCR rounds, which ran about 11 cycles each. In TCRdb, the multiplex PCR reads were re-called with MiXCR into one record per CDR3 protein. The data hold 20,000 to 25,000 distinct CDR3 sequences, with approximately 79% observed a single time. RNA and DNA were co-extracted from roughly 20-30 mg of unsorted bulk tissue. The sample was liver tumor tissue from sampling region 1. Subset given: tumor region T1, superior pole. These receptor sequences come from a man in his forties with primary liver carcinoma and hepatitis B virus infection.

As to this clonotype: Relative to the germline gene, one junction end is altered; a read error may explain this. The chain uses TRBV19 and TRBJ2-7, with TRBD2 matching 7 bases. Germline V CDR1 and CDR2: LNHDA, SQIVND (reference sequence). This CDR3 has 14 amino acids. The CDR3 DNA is TGTGCCAGTAGTATAGTTGGCGGGAGTTACGAGGAGTACTTC. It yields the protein CASSIVGGSYEEYF.

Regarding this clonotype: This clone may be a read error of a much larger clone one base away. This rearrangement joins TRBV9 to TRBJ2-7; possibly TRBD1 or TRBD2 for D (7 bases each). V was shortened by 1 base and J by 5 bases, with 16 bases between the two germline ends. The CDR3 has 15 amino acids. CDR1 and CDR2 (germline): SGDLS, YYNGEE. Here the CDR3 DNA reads TGTGCCAGCAGCGTAAGTCCCGCAGGGGGGGACGAGCAGTACTTC. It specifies CASSVSPAGGDEQYF.

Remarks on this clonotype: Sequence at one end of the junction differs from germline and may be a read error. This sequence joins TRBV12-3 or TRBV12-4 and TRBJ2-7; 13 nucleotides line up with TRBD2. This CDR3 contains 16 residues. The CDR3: CASTPWTSGGVSEQHF. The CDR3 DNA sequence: TGTGCCAGCACTCCGTGGACTAGCGGGGGAGTCAGCGAGCAGCACTTC.

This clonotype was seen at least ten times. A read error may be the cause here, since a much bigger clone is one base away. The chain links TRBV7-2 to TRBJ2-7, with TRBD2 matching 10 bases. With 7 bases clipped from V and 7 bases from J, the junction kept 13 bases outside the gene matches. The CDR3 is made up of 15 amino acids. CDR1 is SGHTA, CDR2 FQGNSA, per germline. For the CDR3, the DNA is TGTGCCAGCAACGCTTATAGCGGGGGGACAAGTGAGCAGTACTTC. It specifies CASNAYSGGTSEQYF.

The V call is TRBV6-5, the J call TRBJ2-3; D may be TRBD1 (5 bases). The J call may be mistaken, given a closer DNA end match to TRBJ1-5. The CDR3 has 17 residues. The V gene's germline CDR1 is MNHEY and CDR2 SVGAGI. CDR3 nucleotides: TGTGCCAACCACGAACAGGACGGGAGGGAGGAGACAGATACGCAGCATTTT. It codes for CANHEQDGREETDTQHF.

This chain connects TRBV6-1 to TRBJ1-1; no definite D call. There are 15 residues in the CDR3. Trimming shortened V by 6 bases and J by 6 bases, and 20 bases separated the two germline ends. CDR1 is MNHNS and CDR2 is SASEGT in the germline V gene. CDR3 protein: CASSRHGQPSPEAFF. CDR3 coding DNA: TGTGCCAGCAGCCGACATGGGCAGCCTAGCCCTGAAGCTTTCTTT.

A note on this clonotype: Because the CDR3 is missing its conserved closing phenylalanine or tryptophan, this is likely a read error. The CDR3 nucleotides are TGTGCCAACTGTCTGGGACTGGGTCAAGATACGCAGTATCTT. As protein: CANCLGLGQDTQYL. The V and J genes are TRBV6-1 and TRBJ2-3; tentative D call: TRBD2 (6 bases). The germline CDR1 and CDR2 sequences are MNHNS and SASEGT. This CDR3 contains 14 residues. The V end lost 10 bases, the J end lost 5 bases, and 19 bases lay between the germline ends.

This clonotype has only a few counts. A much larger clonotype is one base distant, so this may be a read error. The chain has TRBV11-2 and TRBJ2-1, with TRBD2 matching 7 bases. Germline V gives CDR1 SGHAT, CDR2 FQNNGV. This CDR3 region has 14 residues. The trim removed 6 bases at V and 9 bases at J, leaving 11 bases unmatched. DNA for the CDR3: TGTGCCAGCAGTGCCGCGGGGGTAGACACTGAGCAGTTCTTC. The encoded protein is CASSAAGVDTEQFF.

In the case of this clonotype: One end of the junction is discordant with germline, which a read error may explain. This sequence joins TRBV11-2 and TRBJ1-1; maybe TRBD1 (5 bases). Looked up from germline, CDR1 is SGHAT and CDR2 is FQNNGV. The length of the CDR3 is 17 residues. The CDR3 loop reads CDSSLMGTGKLIREAFF. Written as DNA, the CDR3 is TGTGACAGCAGCTTAATGGGTACAGGAAAGTTAATCCGTGAAGCTTTCTTT. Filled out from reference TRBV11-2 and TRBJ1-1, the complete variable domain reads EAGVAQSPRYKIIEKRQSVAFWCNPISGHATLYWYQQILGQGPKLLIQFQNNGVVDDSQLPKDRFSAERLKGVDSTLKIQPAKLEDSAVYLCDSSLMGTGKLIREAFFGQGTRLTVV.

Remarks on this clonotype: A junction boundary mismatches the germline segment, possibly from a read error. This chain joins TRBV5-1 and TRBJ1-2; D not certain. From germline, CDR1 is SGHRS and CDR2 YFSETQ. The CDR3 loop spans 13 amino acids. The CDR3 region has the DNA TGCGCCAGCAGCCTGGAAGGAGTCCGAGGCTGCAGCTTC. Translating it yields CASSLEGVRGCSF.

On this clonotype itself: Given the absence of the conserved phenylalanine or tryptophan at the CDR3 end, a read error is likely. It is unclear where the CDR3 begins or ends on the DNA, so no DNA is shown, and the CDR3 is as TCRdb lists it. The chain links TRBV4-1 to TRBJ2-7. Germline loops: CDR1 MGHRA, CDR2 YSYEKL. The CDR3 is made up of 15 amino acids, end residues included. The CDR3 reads CASSHAGSTSYERYS.

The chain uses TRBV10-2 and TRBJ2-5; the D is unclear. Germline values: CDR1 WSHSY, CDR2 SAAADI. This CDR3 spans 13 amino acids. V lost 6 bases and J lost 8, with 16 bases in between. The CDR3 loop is CASRIETFDTQYF. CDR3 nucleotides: TGCGCCAGCAGGATAGAGACGTTTGATACCCAGTACTTC.

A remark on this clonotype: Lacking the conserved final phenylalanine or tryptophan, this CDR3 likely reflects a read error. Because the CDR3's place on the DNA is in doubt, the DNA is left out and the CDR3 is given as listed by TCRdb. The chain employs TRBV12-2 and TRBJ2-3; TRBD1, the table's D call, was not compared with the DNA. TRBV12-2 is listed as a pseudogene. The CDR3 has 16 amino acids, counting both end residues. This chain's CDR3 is CSSRPGQRQSTDTQYV.

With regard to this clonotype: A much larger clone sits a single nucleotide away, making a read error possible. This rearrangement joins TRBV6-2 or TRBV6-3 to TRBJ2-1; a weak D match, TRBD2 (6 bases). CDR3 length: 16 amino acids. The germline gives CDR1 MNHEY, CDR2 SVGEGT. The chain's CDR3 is CASRPLAGYSYNEHFF. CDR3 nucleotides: TGTGCCAGCAGACCATTGGCGGGGTACTCCTACAATGAGCACTTCTTC.

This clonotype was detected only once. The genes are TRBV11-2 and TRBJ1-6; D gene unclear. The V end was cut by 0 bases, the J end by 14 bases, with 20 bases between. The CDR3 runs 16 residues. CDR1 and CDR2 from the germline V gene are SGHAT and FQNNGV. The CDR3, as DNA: TGTGCCAGCAGCTTAGACCTTAGCAGTCAACTCAGAACCCTCCACTTT. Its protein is CASSLDLSSQLRTLHF.

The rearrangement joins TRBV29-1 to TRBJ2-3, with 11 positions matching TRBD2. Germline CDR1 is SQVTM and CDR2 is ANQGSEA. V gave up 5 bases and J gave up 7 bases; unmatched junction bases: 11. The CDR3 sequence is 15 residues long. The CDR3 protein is CSVSGTSGFTNTQYF. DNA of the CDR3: TGCAGCGTTTCCGGGACTAGCGGATTTACGAATACGCAGTATTTT.

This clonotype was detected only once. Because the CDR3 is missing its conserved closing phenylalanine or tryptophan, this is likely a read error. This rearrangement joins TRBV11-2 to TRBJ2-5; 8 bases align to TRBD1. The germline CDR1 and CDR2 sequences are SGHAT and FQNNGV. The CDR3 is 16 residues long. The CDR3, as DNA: TGTGCCAGGAGCTTAACAGCAGGGGGCTCGGCGGAGACCCAGTACTCC. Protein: CARSLTAGGSAETQYS.

CDR3 residues: CTSSNYPGGVCGYTF. The CDR3 region has the DNA TGTACCAGCAGCAATTACCCAGGGGGGGTATGTGGCTACACCTTC. The chain joins TRBV21-1 to TRBJ1-2; the table calls TRBD1, which could not be checked here. TRBV21-1 is assigned pseudogene status. The CDR3 length is 15 residues.

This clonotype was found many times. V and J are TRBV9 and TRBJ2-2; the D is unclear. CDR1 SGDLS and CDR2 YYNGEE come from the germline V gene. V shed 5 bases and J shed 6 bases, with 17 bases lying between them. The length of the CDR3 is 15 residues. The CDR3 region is CASSETHLVPGELFF. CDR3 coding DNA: TGTGCCAGCAGTGAGACTCACCTCGTCCCCGGGGAGCTGTTTTTT.

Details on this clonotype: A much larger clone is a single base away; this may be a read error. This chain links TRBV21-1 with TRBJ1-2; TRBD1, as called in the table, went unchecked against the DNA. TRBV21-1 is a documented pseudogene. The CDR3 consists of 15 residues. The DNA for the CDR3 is TGTGCCAGCAGCAATTACCCTGGGGGGGTACGTGGCTACACCTTC. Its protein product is CASSNYPGGVRGYTF.

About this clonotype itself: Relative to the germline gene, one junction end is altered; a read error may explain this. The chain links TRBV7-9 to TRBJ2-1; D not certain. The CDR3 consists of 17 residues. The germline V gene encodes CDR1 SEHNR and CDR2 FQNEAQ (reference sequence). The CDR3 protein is CAISLPYQGPKTIEQFF. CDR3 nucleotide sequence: TGTGCCATCAGCTTACCATATCAAGGGCCTAAAACAATTGAGCAGTTCTTC. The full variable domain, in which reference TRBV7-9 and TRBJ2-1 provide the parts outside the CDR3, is DTGVSQNPRHKITKRGQNVTFRCDPISEHNRLYWYRQTLGQGPEFLTYFQNEAQLEKSRLLSDRFSAERPKGSFSTLEIQRTEQGDSAMYLCAISLPYQGPKTIEQFFGPGTRLTVL.

The CDR3 here is CSAGAEDGYTF. In nucleotides, the CDR3 is TGCAGCGCCGGAGCGGAGGATGGCTACACCTTC. This sequence joins TRBV29-1 and TRBJ1-2; the D is unclear. The CDR3 is 11 residues long. Germline CDR1 is SQVTM and CDR2 is ANQGSEA. Trimming cost V 7 bases and J 6 bases, with 12 bases left between them.

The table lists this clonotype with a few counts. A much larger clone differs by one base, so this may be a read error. Here the CDR3 DNA reads TGTGCCAGCAGCGTCAGGGACAGGGATCCTACCTACGAGCAGTACTTC. The encoded protein is CASSVRDRDPTYEQYF. The chain is built from TRBV11-2 and TRBJ2-7, with 9 bases matching TRBD1. CDR1 and CDR2 (germline): SGHAT, FQNNGV. The J segment lost 2 bases and the V segment lost 5 bases, leaving 10 bases of the junction unmatched. The CDR3 loop spans 16 amino acids.

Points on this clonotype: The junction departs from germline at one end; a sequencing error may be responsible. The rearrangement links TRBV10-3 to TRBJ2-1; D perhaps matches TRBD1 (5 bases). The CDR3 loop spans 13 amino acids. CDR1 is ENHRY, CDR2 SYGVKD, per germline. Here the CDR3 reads CAISNMGLNEQFF. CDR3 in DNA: TGTGCCATCAGTAACATGGGGCTAAATGAGCAGTTCTTT.

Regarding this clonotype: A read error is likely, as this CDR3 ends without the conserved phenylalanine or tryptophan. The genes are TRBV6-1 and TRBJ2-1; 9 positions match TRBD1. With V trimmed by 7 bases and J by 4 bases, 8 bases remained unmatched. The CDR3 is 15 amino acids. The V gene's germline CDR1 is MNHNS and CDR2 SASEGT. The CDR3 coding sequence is TGTGCCAGCATAGTCGAGACAGGGGGGTACAATGAGCAGTTCTCC. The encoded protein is CASIVETGGYNEQFS.

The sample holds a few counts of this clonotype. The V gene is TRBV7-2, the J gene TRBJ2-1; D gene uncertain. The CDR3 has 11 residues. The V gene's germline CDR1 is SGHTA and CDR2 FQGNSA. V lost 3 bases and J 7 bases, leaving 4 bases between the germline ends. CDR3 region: CASSFLNEQFF. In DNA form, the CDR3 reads TGTGCCAGCAGCTTTCTTAATGAGCAGTTCTTC.

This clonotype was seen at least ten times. CDR3 sequence (DNA): TGCGCCAGCAGCCAAGACGGACATCGGGCCACAGATACGCAGTATTTT. The encoded protein is CASSQDGHRATDTQYF. This rearrangement joins TRBV4-1 to TRBJ2-3, with D perhaps TRBD1 (5 bases). Germline V lookup: CDR1 MGHRA, CDR2 YSYEKL. With 0 bases removed from V and 2 bases from J, the gap between germline ends came to 12 bases. The CDR3 has 16 amino acids.